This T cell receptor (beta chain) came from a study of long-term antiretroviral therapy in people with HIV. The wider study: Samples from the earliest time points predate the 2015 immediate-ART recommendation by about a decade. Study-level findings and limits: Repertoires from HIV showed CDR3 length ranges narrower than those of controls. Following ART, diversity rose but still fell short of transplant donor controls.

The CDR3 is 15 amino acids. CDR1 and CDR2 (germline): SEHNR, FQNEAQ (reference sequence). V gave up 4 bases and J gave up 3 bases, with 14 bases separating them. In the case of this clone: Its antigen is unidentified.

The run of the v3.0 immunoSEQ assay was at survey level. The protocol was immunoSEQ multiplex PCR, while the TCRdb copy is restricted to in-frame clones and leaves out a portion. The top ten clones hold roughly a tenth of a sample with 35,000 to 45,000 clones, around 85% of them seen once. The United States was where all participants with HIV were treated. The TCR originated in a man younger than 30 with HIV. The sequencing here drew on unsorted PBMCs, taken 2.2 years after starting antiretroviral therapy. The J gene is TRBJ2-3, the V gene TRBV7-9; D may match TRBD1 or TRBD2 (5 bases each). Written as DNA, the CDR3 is TGTGCCAGCAGCTGGGGTGAGGGGTTGACAGATACGCAGTATTTT. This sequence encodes CASSWGEGLTDTQYF.